These 11 T cell receptor beta chains were all obtained from the same sample, sequenced in a study of monozygotic twins with inflammatory bowel disease. TCRdb reprocessed the 5' RACE reads and stores each CDR3 protein as one record, lacking DNA. Its listing shows 310,000 or so distinct CDR3 sequences. Source material: blood. These receptors were obtained from a human donor with ulcerative colitis or Crohn's disease, or a healthy co-twin of an affected twin (not recorded which).

The CDR3 protein is CASSLGGLALKEQYF. The chain has TRBV28 and TRBJ2-7; TCRdb picks TRBD2, but there is no DNA to check that call. Germline assignment: CDR1 MDHEN and CDR2 SYDVKM. This CDR3 comprises 15 residues.

The gene calls are TRBV5-1 and TRBJ2-3; TCRdb selects TRBD2, and the lack of DNA leaves this call unchecked. The CDR3 has 18 residues. Germline values: CDR1 SGHRS, CDR2 YFSETQ. The CDR3: CASSTSGGYLVGTDTQYF. The full variable domain, with the rest looked up from reference TRBV5-1 and TRBJ2-3, is KAGVTQTPRYLIKTRGQQVTLSCSPISGHRSVSWYQQTPGQGLQFLFEYFSETQRNKGNFPGRFSGRQFSNSRSEMNVSTLELGDSALYLCASSTSGGYLVGTDTQYFGPGTRLTVL.

J is TRBJ2-1 and V is TRBV7-9. Germline V gives CDR1 SEHNR, CDR2 FQNEAQ (reference sequence). The CDR3 loop spans 14 amino acids. The CDR3 protein is CASSFGRSGNEQFF.

The chain has TRBV12-3 or TRBV12-4 and TRBJ1-5; TCRdb's D call of TRBD1 is untestable without DNA. The CDR3 sequence is 18 residues long. The chain's CDR3 is CASSLVTGTLKGGQPRHF.

The J gene is TRBJ2-7, the V gene TRBV6-2 or TRBV6-3. The germline V gene encodes CDR1 MNHEY and CDR2 SVGEGT. The CDR3 length is 12 residues. CDR3 sequence reads: CASSDPVYEQYF.

The V and J genes are TRBV7-9 and TRBJ2-2; TCRdb's D gene call, TRBD1, goes unchecked for lack of DNA. The germline gives CDR1 SEHNR, CDR2 FQNEAQ (reference sequence). CDR3 length: 16 amino acids. CDR3 loop: CASSLGTGYDTGELFF.

The J gene is TRBJ2-7, the V gene TRBV14. The CDR3 totals 14 residues. The germline V gene has CDR1 SGHDN and CDR2 FVKESK. The CDR3 here is CASSQGRGSHEQYF.

This sequence joins TRBV28 and TRBJ1-5; TCRdb's D call, TRBD1, is unchecked because there is no DNA. Germline V gene sequence: CDR1 MDHEN, CDR2 SYDVKM. The CDR3 totals 16 residues. The CDR3 reads CASSPPGGYGNQPQHF.

The chain is built from TRBV7-9 and TRBJ2-1; the TRBD2 assignment by TCRdb is unverifiable without DNA. The CDR3 runs to 16 residues. Germline V lookup: CDR1 SEHNR, CDR2 FQNEAQ (reference sequence). The CDR3 sequence is CASSVLTSGDYNEQFF.

This sequence joins TRBV6-5 and TRBJ2-7; TCRdb selects TRBD1, and the lack of DNA leaves this call unchecked. Germline V CDR1 and CDR2: MNHEY, SVGAGI. This CDR3 has 13 residues. The CDR3 sequence: CASSHRGIHEQYF.

The rearrangement links TRBV5-6 to TRBJ2-5. The length of the CDR3 is 13 residues. Germline CDR1 SGHDT, CDR2 YYEEEE. CDR3 region: CASSSKGRETQYF. The full variable domain, its missing parts supplied by reference TRBV5-6 and TRBJ2-5, is DAGVTQSPTHLIKTRGQQVTLRCSPKSGHDTVSWYQQALGQGPQFIFQYYEEEERQRGNFPDRFSGHQFPNYSSELNVNALLLGDSALYLCASSSKGRETQYFGPGTRLLVL.